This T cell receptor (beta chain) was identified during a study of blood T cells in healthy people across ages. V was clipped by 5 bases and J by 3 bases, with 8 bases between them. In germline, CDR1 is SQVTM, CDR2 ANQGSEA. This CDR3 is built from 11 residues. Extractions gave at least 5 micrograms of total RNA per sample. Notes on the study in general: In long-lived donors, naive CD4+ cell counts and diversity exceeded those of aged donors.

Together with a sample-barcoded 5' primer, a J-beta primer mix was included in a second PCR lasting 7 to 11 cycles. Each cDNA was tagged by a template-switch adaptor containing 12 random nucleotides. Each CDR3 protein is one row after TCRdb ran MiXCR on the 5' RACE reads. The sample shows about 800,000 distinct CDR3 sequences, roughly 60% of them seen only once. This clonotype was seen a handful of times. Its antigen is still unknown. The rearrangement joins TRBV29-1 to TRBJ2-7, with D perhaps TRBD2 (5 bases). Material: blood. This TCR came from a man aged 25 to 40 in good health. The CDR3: CSVYRDYEQYF. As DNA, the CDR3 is TGCAGCGTTTACCGGGACTACGAGCAGTACTTC.